The clone carrying this T cell receptor (beta chain) was counted between two and nine times. Sample-barcoded 5' priming and a J-beta primer mix drove a second PCR of about 7 to 11 cycles. A template-switch adaptor that had 12 random nucleotides put a tag on each cDNA molecule. MiXCR, run by TCRdb on the 5' RACE reads, gives a single entry per CDR3 protein. The data hold around 1,000,000 distinct CDR3 sequences, with approximately 25% observed a single time. The data stem from a study of blood T cells in healthy people across ages. These sequences were also reported in another study, on T cells of mothers and their children.

The receptor's source is a girl aged 2-10 years in good health. Material: blood.

The CDR3 region is CASSQPRGVAGGPRQETQYF. CDR3 in DNA: TGCGCCAGCAGCCAACCCCGAGGAGTAGCGGGAGGGCCACGGCAAGAGACCCAGTACTTC. This chain links TRBV4-1 with TRBJ2-5; TRBD2 matches 11 bases. Per the germline V gene, CDR1 is MGHRA and CDR2 is YSYEKL. The CDR3 runs 20 residues. Trimming at V came to 2 bases and at J to 2 bases, leaving 16 bases not matched to a gene.